These 25 T cell receptor beta chains share one sample of origin, sequenced in a study of cytomegalovirus exposure and HLA in healthy donors. Libraries were prepared by immunoSEQ multiplex PCR; TCRdb keeps only in-frame clonotypes and omits some of them. The data show fewer than 120,000 clones, roughly 90% seen once. The sample taken for sequencing was PBMCs. These receptors originate from a woman between 18 and 29 years old in good health and CMV-seronegative.

The chain recombines TRBV29-1 with TRBJ2-1, with D uncertain. Germline CDR1 reads SQVTM; CDR2 reads ANQGSEA. The ends were cut back, 0 bases at V and 0 bases at J, with 9 bases in the middle. The CDR3 length is 15 residues. The CDR3 here is CSVEENTYSYNEQFF. CDR3 nucleotide sequence: TGCAGCGTTGAAGAAAATACATACTCCTACAATGAGCAGTTCTTC.

The chain joins TRBV7-9 to TRBJ1-2; 8 nucleotides line up with TRBD1. V lost 5 bases, J lost 4 bases, and 12 bases stayed unmatched. Germline CDR1 SEHNR, CDR2 FQNEAQ (reference sequence). CDR3 length: 16 residues. The CDR3 spells CASSLPTGTGVYGYTF. The DNA of the CDR3 is TGTGCCAGCAGCCTACCCACCGGGACAGGCGTCTATGGCTACACCTTC.

The gene calls are TRBV15 and TRBJ2-1; tentative D call: TRBD2 (6 bases). CDR1 and CDR2 from the germline V gene are LNHNV and YYDKDF (reference sequence). The germline V and J ends were trimmed by 3 bases and 12 bases, with 9 bases remaining between them. The CDR3 length is 11 residues. CDR3: CATSRAGLQFF. DNA of the CDR3: TGTGCCACCAGCAGGGCGGGATTGCAGTTCTTC. Variable domain in full (rest from reference TRBV15 and TRBJ2-1): DAMVIQNPRYQVTQFGKPVTLSCSQTLNHNVMYWYQQKSSQAPKLLFHYYDKDFNNEADTPDNFQSRRPNTSFCFLDIRSPGLGDTAMYLCATSRAGLQFFGPGTRLTVL.

This chain links TRBV5-1 with TRBJ1-1; no reliable D call. CDR3 size: 15 residues. Germline CDR1 reads SGHRS; CDR2 reads YFSETQ. V shed 0 bases and J shed 0 bases, with 9 bases lying between them. CDR3 DNA sequence: TGCGCCAGCAGCTTGGGGCAGTTGATGAACACTGAAGCTTTCTTT. Amino acid sequence: CASSLGQLMNTEAFF.

In nucleotides, the CDR3 is TGCAGCGTTGAATACGGAGGTGGCTACACCTTC. This sequence encodes CSVEYGGGYTF. The V call is TRBV29-1, the J call TRBJ1-2; D not certain. This CDR3 spans 11 amino acids. V was shortened by 2 bases and J by 7 bases, with 8 bases between the two germline ends. The germline CDR1 and CDR2 sequences are SQVTM and ANQGSEA.

The gene calls are TRBV5-1 and TRBJ2-3; TRBD2 aligns across 13 bases. CDR3 length equals 16 residues. From germline, CDR1 is SGHRS and CDR2 YFSETQ. After removal of 0 bases from V and 5 bases from J, the junction contained 3 bases not matched to a gene. In DNA form, the CDR3 reads TGCGCCAGCAGCTTGGGACTAGCGGGAGGTGAAGATACGCAGTATTTT. Residues: CASSLGLAGGEDTQYF.

The chain has TRBV28 and TRBJ2-1; 12 bases map to TRBD2. The V and J ends lost 7 bases and 6 bases, in that order; junction bases with no gene match: 13. This CDR3 is built from 17 residues. CDR1 and CDR2 from the germline V gene are MDHEN and SYDVKM. CDR3 sequence: CASIPLASGRAGNEQFF. CDR3 in DNA: TGTGCCAGCATCCCCCTGGCTAGCGGGAGGGCGGGCAATGAGCAGTTCTTC.

The CDR3 here is CASSDHGGGATDTQYF. CDR3 DNA: TGTGCCAGCAGCGATCACGGCGGGGGGGCGACAGATACGCAGTATTTT. The rearrangement joins TRBV9 to TRBJ2-3; 9 bases map to TRBD2. CDR3 length equals 16 residues. CDR1 is SGDLS and CDR2 is YYNGEE in the germline V gene. V was clipped by 3 bases and J by 3 bases; unmatched bases: 8.

The rearrangement uses TRBV25-1 and TRBJ1-1; no firm D call. From germline, CDR1 is MGHDK and CDR2 SYGVNS. There are 11 residues in the CDR3. V dropped 6 bases and J dropped 8 bases, with 10 bases sitting between them. CDR3 sequence: CASSSLSEAFF. CDR3 in DNA: TGTGCCAGCAGCAGTCTCTCCGAAGCTTTCTTT.

This clone has a single count. The gene calls are TRBV6-1 and TRBJ2-4; no firm D call. Germline V gene data show CDR1 as MNHNS and CDR2 as SASEGT. This CDR3 region has 16 residues. V was trimmed by 2 bases and J by 0 bases, leaving 11 bases between them. The CDR3 coding sequence is TGTGCCAGCAGTGAACTTAACTCAATAGCCAAAAACATTCAGTACTTC. Protein: CASSELNSIAKNIQYF.

The chain couples TRBV29-1 to TRBJ2-1, with TRBD2 matching over 7 bases. V gave up 7 bases and J gave up 8 bases; unmatched junction bases: 2. This CDR3 region has 10 residues. CDR1 is SQVTM, CDR2 ANQGSEA, per germline. CDR3 sequence: CSAGGYEQFF. The CDR3 nucleotides are TGCAGCGCCGGGGGGTATGAGCAGTTCTTC.

The V call is TRBV5-4, the J call TRBJ1-4; 7 bases are a match to TRBD1. Trimming took 4 bases from V and 0 from J; bases not matched to a gene: 6. Germline V lookup: CDR1 SGHNT, CDR2 YYREEE (reference sequence). The CDR3 spans 16 residues. DNA for the CDR3: TGTGCCAGCAGCCTGGGACAGTCAACAACTAATGAAAAACTGTTTTTT. Translating it yields CASSLGQSTTNEKLFF.

CDR3 in amino acids: CASSSGQGDEKLFF. CDR3 coding DNA: TGTGCCAGCAGTTCGGGACAGGGTGATGAAAAACTGTTTTTT. This chain uses TRBV28 with TRBJ1-4, with TRBD1 identical over 9 bases. After removal of 4 bases from V and 6 bases from J, the junction contained 3 bases not matched to a gene. The CDR3 is 14 amino acids. The V gene's germline CDR1 is MDHEN and CDR2 SYDVKM.

The CDR3 bases are TGTGCCAGCAGCAAATCTAGCGGGAGGGCCAACGAGCAGTACTTC. Translating gives CASSKSSGRANEQYF. V and J are TRBV7-8 and TRBJ2-7; TRBD2 matches 12 bases. Germline V CDR1 and CDR2: SGHVS, FQNEAQ. J was trimmed by 5 bases and V by 5 bases; bases with no gene match: 7. The CDR3 loop spans 15 amino acids. The complete variable domain, with remaining parts taken from reference TRBV7-8 and TRBJ2-7, reads GAGVSQSPRYKVAKRGQDVALRCDPISGHVSLFWYQQALGQGPEFLTYFQNEAQLDKSGLPSDRFFAERPEGSVSTLKIQRTQQEDSAVYLCASSKSSGRANEQYFGPGTRLTVT.

This sequence joins TRBV15 and TRBJ1-5; D not resolved. CDR3 length: 13 residues. Germline V gene lookup returns CDR1 LNHNV and CDR2 YYDKDF (reference sequence). V was clipped by 5 bases and J by 1 base, with 6 bases between them. The CDR3 DNA is TGTGCCACCAGCCCCAGGAGCAATCAGCCCCAGCATTTT. Translation: CATSPRSNQPQHF.

The gene calls are TRBV6-4 and TRBJ2-1, with 9 bases identical to TRBD1. V was clipped by 9 bases and J by 10 bases; unmatched bases: 10. The CDR3 runs 13 residues. The V gene's germline CDR1 is MRHNA and CDR2 SNTAGT. CDR3 loop: CASARDRVGEQFF. The CDR3 DNA sequence: TGTGCCAGTGCCCGGGACAGGGTGGGCGAGCAGTTCTTC.

The chain employs TRBV28 and TRBJ2-1; D possibly corresponds to TRBD1 (5 bases). V lost 7 bases to trimming and J lost 15 bases, with 16 bases between them. The CDR3 length is 11 residues. Germline assignment: CDR1 MDHEN and CDR2 SYDVKM. As DNA, the CDR3 is TGTGCCAGCACCTCCAATGGACACCGGTTCTTC. Its protein product is CASTSNGHRFF.

The rearrangement uses TRBV15 and TRBJ2-3; D gene ambiguous. The CDR3 has 15 amino acids. CDR1 is LNHNV and CDR2 is YYDKDF in the germline V gene (reference sequence). Trimming shortened V by 0 bases and J by 6 bases, and 13 bases separated the two germline ends. CDR3 coding DNA: TGTGCCACCAGCAGAGACCCGGCTGGAGTGGATACGCAGTATTTT. This codes for CATSRDPAGVDTQYF.

The rearrangement links TRBV5-1 to TRBJ1-5; 8 positions match TRBD1. This CDR3 has 16 residues. V dropped 4 bases and J dropped 2; count of bases not matched to a gene: 8. Per the germline V gene, CDR1 is SGHRS and CDR2 is YFSETQ. The CDR3 nucleotides read TGCGCCAGCAGCCCACTCCCGGGACAGGGCAATCAGCCCCAGCATTTT. Amino acid sequence: CASSPLPGQGNQPQHF.

V usage is TRBV7-2 and J usage is TRBJ2-7, with 11 bases aligning to TRBD2. Germline loops: CDR1 SGHTA, CDR2 FQGNSA. Trimming cost V 7 bases and J 6 bases; bases outside gene matches: 14. CDR3 size: 16 residues. The CDR3 coding sequence is TGTGCCAGCAACTACCGCTTAGCGGGGGGGCCTCTCGAGCAGTACTTC. It encodes CASNYRLAGGPLEQYF.

This clone was observed a handful of times. The chain combines TRBV7-3 with TRBJ2-7; possible D gene TRBD2, 6 bases. This CDR3 spans 15 amino acids. The V end was cut by 5 bases, the J end by 0 bases, with 14 bases between. Per germline, CDR1 SGHTA and CDR2 FQGTGA. DNA of the CDR3: TGTGCCAGCAGCCCCGCCGGGGAGGCCTCCTACGAGCAGTACTTC. It translates to CASSPAGEASYEQYF.

This chain uses TRBV2 with TRBJ2-2; 10 nucleotides match TRBD1. V trimming: 3 bases; J trimming: 5 bases; junction bases outside the gene matches: 12. This CDR3 spans 18 amino acids. The V gene's germline CDR1 is SNHLY and CDR2 FYNNEI. The chain's CDR3 is CASSETRDRGTMTGELFF. In DNA, the CDR3 is TGTGCCAGCAGTGAGACAAGGGACAGGGGTACGATGACCGGGGAGCTGTTTTTT.

CDR3: CASSLGTSGRAHEQYF. The DNA of the CDR3 is TGTGCCAGCAGCTTAGGGACTAGCGGGAGGGCCCACGAGCAGTACTTC. V is TRBV7-9 and J is TRBJ2-7, with 15 bases that match TRBD2. CDR1 and CDR2 (germline): SEHNR, FQNEAQ (reference sequence). The CDR3 covers 16 residues. V gave up 1 base and J gave up 5 bases; unmatched junction bases: 3.

The gene calls are TRBV30 and TRBJ2-5; 8 positions agree with TRBD2. V trimming: 2 bases; J trimming: 3 bases; junction bases outside the gene matches: 14. This CDR3 region has 17 residues. CDR1 and CDR2 from the germline V gene are GTSNPN and SVGIG (reference sequence). The CDR3, as DNA: TGTGCCTGGAGTACCTTAGATCCCGGGGGGGCCGAAGAGACCCAGTACTTC. Translated, it gives CAWSTLDPGGAEETQYF.

For this clone: An end of the junction does not agree with germline; a read error may underlie this. The V gene is TRBV7-7, the J gene TRBJ1-2; D unresolved. Germline CDR1 SSHAT, CDR2 FNYEAQ (reference sequence). The CDR3 runs 15 residues. CDR3 in amino acids: CASSLLTGEYYGYTF. The CDR3 DNA sequence: TGTGCTAGCAGCTTATTAACCGGGGAATACTATGGCTACACCTTC.